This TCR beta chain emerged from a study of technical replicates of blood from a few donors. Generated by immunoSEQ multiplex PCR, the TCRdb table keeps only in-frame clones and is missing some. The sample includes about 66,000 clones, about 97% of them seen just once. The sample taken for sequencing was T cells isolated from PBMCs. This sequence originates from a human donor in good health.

As DNA, the CDR3 is TGTGCCAGCAGCTACAGGGGACGCTGGGGCTCCGAGCAGTACTTC. Translated: CASSYRGRWGSEQYF. The genes are TRBV5-6 and TRBJ2-7, with 7 bases matching TRBD1. CDR1 is SGHDT and CDR2 is YYEEEE in the germline V gene. This CDR3 contains 15 residues. V lost 3 bases to trimming and J lost 6 bases; unmatched junction nucleotides: 12.